The source of this TCR beta chain is a study of T cells after yellow fever vaccination. This clonotype was seen a few times. A single record per CDR3 protein comes from TCRdb applying MiXCR to the 5' RACE reads. The repertoire holds under 250,000 distinct CDR3 sequences, with about 3% as singletons. From germline, CDR1 is ENHRY and CDR2 SYGVKD. The CDR3 totals 16 residues. Trimming removed 10 bases from V and 4 bases from J; junction bases left unmatched: 7. The sample consisted of CD4+ T cells sorted from PBMCs, taken 10 days after the yellow fever booster vaccination. The chain couples TRBV10-3 to TRBJ2-2; 15 positions agree with TRBD2. This receptor was taken from a man aged 18 to 30 who received the YFV17D yellow fever vaccine. The CDR3 DNA follows: TGTGCCACTCTTTCGGGACTAGCGGGGGGCACCGGGGAGCTGTTTTTT. It codes for CATLSGLAGGTGELFF.